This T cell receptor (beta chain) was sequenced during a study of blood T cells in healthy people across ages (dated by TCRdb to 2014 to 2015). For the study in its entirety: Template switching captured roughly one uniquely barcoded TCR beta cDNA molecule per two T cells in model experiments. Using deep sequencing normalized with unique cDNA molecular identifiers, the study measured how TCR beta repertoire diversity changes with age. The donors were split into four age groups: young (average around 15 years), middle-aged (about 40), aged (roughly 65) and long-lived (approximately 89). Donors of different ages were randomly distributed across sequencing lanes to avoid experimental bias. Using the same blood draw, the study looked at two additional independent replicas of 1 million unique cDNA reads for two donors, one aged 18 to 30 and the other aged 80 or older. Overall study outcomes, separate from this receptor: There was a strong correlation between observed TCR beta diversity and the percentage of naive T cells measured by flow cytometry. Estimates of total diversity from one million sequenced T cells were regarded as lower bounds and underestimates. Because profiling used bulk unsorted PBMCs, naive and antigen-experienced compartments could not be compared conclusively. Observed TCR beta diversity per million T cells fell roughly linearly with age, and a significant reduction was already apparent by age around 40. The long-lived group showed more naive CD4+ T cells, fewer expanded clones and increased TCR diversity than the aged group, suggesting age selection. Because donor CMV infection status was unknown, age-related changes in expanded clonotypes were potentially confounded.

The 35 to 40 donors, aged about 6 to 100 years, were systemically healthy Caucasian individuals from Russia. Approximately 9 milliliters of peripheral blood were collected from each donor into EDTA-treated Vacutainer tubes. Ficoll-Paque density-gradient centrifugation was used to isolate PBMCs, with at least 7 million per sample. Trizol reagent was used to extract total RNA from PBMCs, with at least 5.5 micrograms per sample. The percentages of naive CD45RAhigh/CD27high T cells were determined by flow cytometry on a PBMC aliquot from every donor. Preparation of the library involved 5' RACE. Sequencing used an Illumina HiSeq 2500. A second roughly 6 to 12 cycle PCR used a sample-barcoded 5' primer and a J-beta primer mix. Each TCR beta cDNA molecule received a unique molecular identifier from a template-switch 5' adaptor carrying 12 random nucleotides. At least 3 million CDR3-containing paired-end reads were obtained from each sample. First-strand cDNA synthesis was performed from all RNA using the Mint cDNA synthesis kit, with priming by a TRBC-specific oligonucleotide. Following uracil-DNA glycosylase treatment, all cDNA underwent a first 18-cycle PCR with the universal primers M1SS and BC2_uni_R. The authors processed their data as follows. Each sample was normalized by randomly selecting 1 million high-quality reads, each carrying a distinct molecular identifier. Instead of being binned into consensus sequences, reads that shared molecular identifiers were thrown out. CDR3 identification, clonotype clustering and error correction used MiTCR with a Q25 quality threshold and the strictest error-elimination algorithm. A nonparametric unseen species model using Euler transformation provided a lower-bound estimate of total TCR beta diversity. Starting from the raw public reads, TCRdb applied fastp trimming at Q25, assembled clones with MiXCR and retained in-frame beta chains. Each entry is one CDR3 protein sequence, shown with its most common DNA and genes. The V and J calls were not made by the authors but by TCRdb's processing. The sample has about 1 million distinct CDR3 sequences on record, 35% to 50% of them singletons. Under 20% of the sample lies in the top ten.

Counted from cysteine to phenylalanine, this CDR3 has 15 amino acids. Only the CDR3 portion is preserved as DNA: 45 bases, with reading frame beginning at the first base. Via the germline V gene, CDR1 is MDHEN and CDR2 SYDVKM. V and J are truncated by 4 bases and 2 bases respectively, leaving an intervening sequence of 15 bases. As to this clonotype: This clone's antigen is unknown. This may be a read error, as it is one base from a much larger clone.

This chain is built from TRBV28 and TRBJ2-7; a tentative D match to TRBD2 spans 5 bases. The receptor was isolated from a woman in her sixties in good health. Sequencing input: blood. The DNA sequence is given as TGTGCCAGCAGTTCGGCGGGCCCAGGACCCTACGAGCAGTACTTC. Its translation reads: CASSSAGPGPYEQYF.